This T cell receptor beta chain was documented in a study of shared clonotypes between healthy human individuals. A note on this clone: The antigen is unknown.

Replicate PCRs for sorted subsets used 200 ng DNA; this equaled about 30,000 T cell genomes. This table comes from immunoSEQ multiplex PCR, and its TCRdb copy is limited to in-frame clones, with some not included. Here the sample spans some 1 million clones, 65% to 75% being singletons. Whole-study findings and limits: A generally larger estimated richness was seen in naive subsets than in memory subsets. Relative to their counterparts shared across all four donors, non-shared clonotypes exhibited diminished generation probabilities.

Trimming removed 5 bases from V and 4 bases from J; junction bases left unmatched: 12. Germline V gives CDR1 SGHTA, CDR2 FQGNSA. This CDR3 has 19 amino acids. Negatively enriched CD4+ T cells were divided by CD45RA into naive and memory. The rearrangement links TRBV7-2 to TRBJ2-3, with 16 positions matching TRBD2. The material sequenced was memory CD4+ T cells sorted from blood. The subset: CD45RA-negative fraction. This TCR came from a man aged 18 to 29 in good health. CDR3 sequence reads: CASSPRGTSGRAGADTQYF. The CDR3, as DNA: TGTGCCAGCAGCCCCCGTGGGACTAGCGGGAGGGCAGGAGCAGATACGCAGTATTTT.